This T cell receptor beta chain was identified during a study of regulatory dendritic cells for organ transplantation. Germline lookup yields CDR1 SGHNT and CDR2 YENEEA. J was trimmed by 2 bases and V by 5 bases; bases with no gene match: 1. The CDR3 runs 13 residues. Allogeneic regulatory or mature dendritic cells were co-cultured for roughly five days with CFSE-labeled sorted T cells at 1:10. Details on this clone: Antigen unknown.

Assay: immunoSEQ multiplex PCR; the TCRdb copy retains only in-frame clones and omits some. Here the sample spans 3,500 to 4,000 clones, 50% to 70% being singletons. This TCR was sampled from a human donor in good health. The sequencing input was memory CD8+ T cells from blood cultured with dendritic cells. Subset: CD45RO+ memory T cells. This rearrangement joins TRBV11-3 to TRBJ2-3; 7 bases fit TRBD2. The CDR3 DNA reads TGTGCCAGCAGCGGGACTAACACAGATACGCAGTATTTT. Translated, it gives CASSGTNTDTQYF.